The clone carrying this TCR beta chain was seen at least ten times. Its antigen is not identified. This CDR3 has 16 amino acids. Trimming pared 0 bases from V and 0 bases from J, leaving 12 bases between. The germline CDR1 and CDR2 sequences are DFQATT and SNEGSKA (reference sequence). Genomic DNA, serving as template, underwent TCR beta VDJ and CDR3 profiling. One entry per CDR3 protein, called by TCRdb with MiXCR from the reads. The sample comprises approximately 160,000 distinct CDR3 sequences, roughly half of which are singletons, and under 3.5% rests with the top ten. Individuals selected for sequencing had exhibited CD8+CD57+ cell expansion on flow cytometry. The data were taken from a study of CD8+CD57+ T cells in acquired aplastic anemia. Study-wide results and limits: Levels of CD8+ Simpson's diversity were not significantly distinct in patients versus controls.

The sequenced material came from sorted CD4+, CD8+, or CD8+CD57+ T cells (not recorded which) from PBMCs. The sequence was obtained from a human donor with aplastic anemia. The chain carries TRBV20-1 and TRBJ1-5; D unresolved. The DNA of the CDR3 is TGCAGTGCTAGAGATCTCCGAGCAAGTAGCAATCAGCCCCAGCATTTT. Translated, it gives CSARDLRASSNQPQHF.